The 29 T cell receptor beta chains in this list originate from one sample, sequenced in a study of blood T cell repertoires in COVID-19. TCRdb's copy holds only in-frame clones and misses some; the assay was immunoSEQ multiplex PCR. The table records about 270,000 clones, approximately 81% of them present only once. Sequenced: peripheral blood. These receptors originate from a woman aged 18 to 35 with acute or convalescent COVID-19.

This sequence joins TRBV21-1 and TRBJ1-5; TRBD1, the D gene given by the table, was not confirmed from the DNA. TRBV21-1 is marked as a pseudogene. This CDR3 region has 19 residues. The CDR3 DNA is TGTGCCAGCAGCCCGCCCGGGACAGGTTGGGGAAATAGCAATCAGCCCCAGCATTTT. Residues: CASSPPGTGWGNSNQPQHF.

The CDR3 is CAIREAPGGRSINYGYTF. In DNA form, the CDR3 reads TGTGCCATCAGGGAGGCCCCCGGTGGGAGGTCGATTAACTATGGCTACACCTTC. V is TRBV10-3 and J is TRBJ1-2, with no clear D. Germline assignment: CDR1 ENHRY and CDR2 SYGVKD. The CDR3 consists of 18 residues. V lost 6 bases and J lost 1, with 24 bases in between.

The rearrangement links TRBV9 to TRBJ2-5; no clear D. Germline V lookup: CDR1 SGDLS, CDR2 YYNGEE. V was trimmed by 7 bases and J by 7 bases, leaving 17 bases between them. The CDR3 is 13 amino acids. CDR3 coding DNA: TGTGCCAGCCGGCCCGATGACAAAGGGACCCAGTACTTC. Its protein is CASRPDDKGTQYF.

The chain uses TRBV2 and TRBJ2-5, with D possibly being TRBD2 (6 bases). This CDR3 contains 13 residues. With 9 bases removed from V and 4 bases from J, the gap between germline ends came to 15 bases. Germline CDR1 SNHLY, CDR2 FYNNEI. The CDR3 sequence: CASQRDSRETQYF. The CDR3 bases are TGTGCCAGTCAGAGGGACTCCCGAGAGACCCAGTACTTC.

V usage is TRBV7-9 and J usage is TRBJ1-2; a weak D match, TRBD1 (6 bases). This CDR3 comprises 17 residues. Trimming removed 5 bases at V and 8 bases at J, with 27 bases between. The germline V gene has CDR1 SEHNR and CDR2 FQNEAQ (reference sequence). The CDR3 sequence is CASSERLANRVGEGYTF. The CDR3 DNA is TGTGCCAGCAGCGAACGATTAGCGAACAGGGTTGGGGAGGGCTACACCTTC.

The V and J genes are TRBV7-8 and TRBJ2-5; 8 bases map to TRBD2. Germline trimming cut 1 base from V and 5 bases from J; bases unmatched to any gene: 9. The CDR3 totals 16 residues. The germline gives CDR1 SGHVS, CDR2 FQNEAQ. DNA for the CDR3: TGTGCCAGCAGCTTAGGGCGAGCGGGAGCGAGGGAGACCCAGTACTTC. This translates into CASSLGRAGARETQYF.

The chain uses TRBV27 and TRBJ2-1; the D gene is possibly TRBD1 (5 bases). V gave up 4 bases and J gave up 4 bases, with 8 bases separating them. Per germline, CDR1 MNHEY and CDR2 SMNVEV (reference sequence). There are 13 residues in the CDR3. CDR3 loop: CASSWGRYNEQFF. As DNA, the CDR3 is TGTGCCAGCAGTTGGGGCCGATACAATGAGCAGTTCTTC.

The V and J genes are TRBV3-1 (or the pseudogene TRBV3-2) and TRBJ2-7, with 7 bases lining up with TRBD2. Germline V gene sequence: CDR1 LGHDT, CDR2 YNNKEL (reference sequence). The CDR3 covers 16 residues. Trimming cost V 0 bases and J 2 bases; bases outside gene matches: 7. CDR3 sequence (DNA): TGTGCCAGCAGCCAAGATAGGGGAGCGGGGCCCTACGAGCAGTACTTC. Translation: CASSQDRGAGPYEQYF.

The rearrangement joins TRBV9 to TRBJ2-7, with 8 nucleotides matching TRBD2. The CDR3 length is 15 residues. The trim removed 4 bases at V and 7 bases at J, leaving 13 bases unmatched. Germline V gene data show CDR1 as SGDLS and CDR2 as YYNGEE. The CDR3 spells CASSPSGGASREQYF. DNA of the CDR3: TGTGCCAGCAGCCCGAGCGGGGGCGCATCGAGGGAGCAGTACTTC.

CDR3 DNA sequence: TGTGCCAGCAGCCAAATGGATTCGTATCGGAGTGAGCAGTTCTTC. Protein: CASSQMDSYRSEQFF. The genes are TRBV3-1 (or the pseudogene TRBV3-2) and TRBJ2-1; D is undetermined. V dropped 2 bases and J dropped 9 bases, with 17 bases sitting between them. The CDR3 consists of 15 residues. The germline gives CDR1 LGHDT, CDR2 YNNKEL (reference sequence).

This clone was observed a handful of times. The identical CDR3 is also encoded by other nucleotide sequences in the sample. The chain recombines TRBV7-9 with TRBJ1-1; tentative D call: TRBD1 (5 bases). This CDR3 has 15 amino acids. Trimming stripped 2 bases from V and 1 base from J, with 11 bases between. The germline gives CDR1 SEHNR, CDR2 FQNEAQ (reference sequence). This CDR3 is CASSLLAGGNTEAFF. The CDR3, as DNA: TGTGCCAGCAGCTTACTCGCCGGGGGGAACACTGAAGCTTTCTTT.

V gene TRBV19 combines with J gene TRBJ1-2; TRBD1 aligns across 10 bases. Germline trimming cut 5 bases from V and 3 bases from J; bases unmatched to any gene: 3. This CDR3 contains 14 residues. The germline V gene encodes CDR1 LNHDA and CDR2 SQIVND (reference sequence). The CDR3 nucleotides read TGTGCCAGTAGTCCGGGACAGGGGCACTATGGCTACACCTTC. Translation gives CASSPGQGHYGYTF. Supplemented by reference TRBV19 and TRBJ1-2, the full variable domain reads DGGITQSPKYLFRKEGQNVTLSCEQNLNHDAMYWYRQDPGQGLRLIYYSQIVNDFQKGDIAEGYSVSREKKESFPLTVTSAQKNPTAFYLCASSPGQGHYGYTFGSGTRLTVV.

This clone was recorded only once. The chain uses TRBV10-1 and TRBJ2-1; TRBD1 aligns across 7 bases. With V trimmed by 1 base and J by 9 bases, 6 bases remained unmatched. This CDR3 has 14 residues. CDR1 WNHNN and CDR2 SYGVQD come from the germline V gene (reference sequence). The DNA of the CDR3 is TGCGCCAGCAGTGAGTACAACGACAGGGTTGAGCAGTTCTTC. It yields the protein CASSEYNDRVEQFF.

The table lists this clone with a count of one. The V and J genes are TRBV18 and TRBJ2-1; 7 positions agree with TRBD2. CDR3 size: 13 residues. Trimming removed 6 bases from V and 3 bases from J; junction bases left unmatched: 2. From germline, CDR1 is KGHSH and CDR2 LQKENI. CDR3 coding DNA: TGTGCCAGCTCTGGGACTAACTACAATGAGCAGTTCTTC. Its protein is CASSGTNYNEQFF.

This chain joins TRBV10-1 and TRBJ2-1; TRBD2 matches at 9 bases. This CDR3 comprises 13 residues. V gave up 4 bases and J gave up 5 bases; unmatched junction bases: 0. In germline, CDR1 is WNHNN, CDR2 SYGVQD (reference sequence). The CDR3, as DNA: TGCGCCAGCAGTGTAGCGGGAGACAATGAGCAGTTCTTC. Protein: CASSVAGDNEQFF.

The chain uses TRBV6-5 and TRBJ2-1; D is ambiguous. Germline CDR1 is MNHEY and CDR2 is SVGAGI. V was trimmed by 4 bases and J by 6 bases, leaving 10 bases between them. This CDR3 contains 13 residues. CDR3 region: CASSSLVPNEQFF. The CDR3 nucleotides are TGTGCCAGCAGTTCTCTAGTTCCCAATGAGCAGTTCTTC.

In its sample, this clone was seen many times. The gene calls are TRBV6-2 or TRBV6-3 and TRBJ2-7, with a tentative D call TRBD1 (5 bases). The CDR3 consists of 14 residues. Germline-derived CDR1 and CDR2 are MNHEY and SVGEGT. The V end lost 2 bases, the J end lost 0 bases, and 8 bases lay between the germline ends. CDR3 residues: CASSYDTGSYEQYF. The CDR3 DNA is TGTGCCAGCAGTTACGATACAGGCTCCTACGAGCAGTACTTC.

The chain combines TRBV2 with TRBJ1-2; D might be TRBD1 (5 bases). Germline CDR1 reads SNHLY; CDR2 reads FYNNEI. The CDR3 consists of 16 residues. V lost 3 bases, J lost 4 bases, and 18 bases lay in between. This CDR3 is CASSEGRGGGGYGYTF. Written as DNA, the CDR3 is TGTGCCAGCAGTGAGGGGCGAGGCGGTGGTGGCTATGGCTACACCTTC.

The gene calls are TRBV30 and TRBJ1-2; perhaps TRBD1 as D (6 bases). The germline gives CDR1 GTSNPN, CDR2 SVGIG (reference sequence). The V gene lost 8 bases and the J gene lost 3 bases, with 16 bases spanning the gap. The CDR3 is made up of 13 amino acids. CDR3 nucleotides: TGTGCCCTTCACCAGGACAGATACTATGGCTACACCTTC. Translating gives CALHQDRYYGYTF.

The CDR3 protein is CASSYSLAGVDNEQFF. Written as DNA, the CDR3 is TGTGCCAGCAGTTACTCTTTAGCGGGAGTGGACAATGAGCAGTTCTTC. The genes are TRBV6-2 or TRBV6-3 and TRBJ2-1; 9 bases are shared with TRBD2. CDR1 is MNHEY and CDR2 is SVGEGT in the germline V gene. The CDR3 loop spans 16 amino acids. The J segment lost 5 bases and the V segment lost 0 bases, leaving 5 bases of the junction unmatched.

The CDR3 coding sequence is TGTGCCAGCAGCATGGGTGGTAGCTCTGGAAACACCATATATTTT. It yields the protein CASSMGGSSGNTIYF. The chain is built from TRBV5-4 and TRBJ1-3; D remains ambiguous. The CDR3 runs 15 residues. The V end was cut by 4 bases, the J end by 0 bases, with 11 bases between. CDR1 and CDR2 from the germline V gene are SGHNT and YYREEE (reference sequence). The full variable domain, in which reference TRBV5-4 and TRBJ1-3 provide the parts outside the CDR3, is ETGVTQSPTHLIKTRGQQVTLRCSSQSGHNTVSWYQQALGQGPQFIFQYYREEENGRGNFPPRFSGLQFPNYSSELNVNALELDDSALYLCASSMGGSSGNTIYFGEGSWLTVV.

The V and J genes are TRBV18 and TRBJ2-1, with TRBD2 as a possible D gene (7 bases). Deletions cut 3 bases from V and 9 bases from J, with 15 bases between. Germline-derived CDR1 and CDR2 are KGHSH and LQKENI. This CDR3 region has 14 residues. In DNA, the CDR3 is TGTGCCAGCTCACCGGGGGGGGCTCGGGGTGAGCAGTTCTTC. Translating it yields CASSPGGARGEQFF.

The CDR3 coding sequence is TGTGCCAGCAGGGGGGGGACCCAGTACTTC. It encodes CASRGGTQYF. The gene calls are TRBV2 and TRBJ2-5; the D gene is possibly TRBD2 (6 bases). CDR1 SNHLY and CDR2 FYNNEI come from the germline V gene. This CDR3 contains 10 residues. Trimming stripped 6 bases from V and 7 bases from J, with 6 bases between.

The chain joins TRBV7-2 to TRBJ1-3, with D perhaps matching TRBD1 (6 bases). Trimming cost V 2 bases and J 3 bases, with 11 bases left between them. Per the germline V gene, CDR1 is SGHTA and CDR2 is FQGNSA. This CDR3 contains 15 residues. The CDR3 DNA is TGTGCCAGCAGCTTAAGGCCAGGGGATGGAAACACCATATATTTT. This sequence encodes CASSLRPGDGNTIYF.

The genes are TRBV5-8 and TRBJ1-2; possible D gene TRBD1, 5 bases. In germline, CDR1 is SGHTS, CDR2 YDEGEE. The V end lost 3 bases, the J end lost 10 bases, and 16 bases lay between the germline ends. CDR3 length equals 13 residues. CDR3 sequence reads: CASSSRQSRAYTF. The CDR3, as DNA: TGTGCCAGCAGCTCGCGACAGTCACGCGCCTACACCTTC.

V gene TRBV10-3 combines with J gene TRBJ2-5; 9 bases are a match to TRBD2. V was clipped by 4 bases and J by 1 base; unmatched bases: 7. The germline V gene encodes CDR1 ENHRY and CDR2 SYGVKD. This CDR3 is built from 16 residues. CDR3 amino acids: CAISVASGASQETQYF. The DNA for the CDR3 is TGTGCCATCAGTGTGGCTAGCGGGGCGAGCCAAGAGACCCAGTACTTC.

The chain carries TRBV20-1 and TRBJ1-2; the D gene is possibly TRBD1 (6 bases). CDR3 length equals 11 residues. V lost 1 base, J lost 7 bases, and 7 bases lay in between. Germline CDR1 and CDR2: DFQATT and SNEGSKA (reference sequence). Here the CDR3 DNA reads TGCAGTGCTAGAGGGGGGCCTGGCTACACCTTC. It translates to CSARGGPGYTF.

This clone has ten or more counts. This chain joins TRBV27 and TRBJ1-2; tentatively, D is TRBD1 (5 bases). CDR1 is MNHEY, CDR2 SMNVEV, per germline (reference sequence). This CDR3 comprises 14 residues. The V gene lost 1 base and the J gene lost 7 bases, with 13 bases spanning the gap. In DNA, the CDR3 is TGTGCCAGCAGTTTATTGGGAGGGGTTCTTGGCTACACCTTC. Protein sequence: CASSLLGGVLGYTF.

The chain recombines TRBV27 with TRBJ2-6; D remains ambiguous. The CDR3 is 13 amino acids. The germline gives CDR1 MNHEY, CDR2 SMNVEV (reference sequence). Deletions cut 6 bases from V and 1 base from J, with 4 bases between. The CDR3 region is CASSLSGANVLTF. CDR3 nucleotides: TGTGCCAGCAGCCTTTCTGGGGCCAACGTCCTGACTTTC.